This TCR beta chain was sequenced during a study of shared clonotypes between healthy human individuals. General study results and limits: Represented diversity (both genetic and exposure-history) was limited by the small number of donors. Rarefaction exposed incomplete sorted-subset sequencing despite large depth.

This CDR3 has 14 residues. Germline CDR1 is MDHEN and CDR2 is SYDVKM. Trimming took 10 bases from V and 1 from J, leaving 14 bases between them. With regard to this clone: Its cognate antigen is unknown.

Generated by immunoSEQ multiplex PCR, the TCRdb table keeps only in-frame clones and is missing some. The sample carries 2,500,000 or so clones, more than 85% recorded once. The sequenced material came from naive CD4+ T cells from PBMCs. Stated subset: CD45RA+ positively selected. This receptor was obtained from a man in his late teens or twenties in good health. Some clones in this sample may be carry-over from other donors' samples. The chain is built from TRBV28 and TRBJ2-1; possible D gene TRBD2, 6 bases. The CDR3 coding sequence is TGTGCCATTCGATTTGGGAGGTCCTACAATGAGCAGTTCTTC. This sequence encodes CAIRFGRSYNEQFF.